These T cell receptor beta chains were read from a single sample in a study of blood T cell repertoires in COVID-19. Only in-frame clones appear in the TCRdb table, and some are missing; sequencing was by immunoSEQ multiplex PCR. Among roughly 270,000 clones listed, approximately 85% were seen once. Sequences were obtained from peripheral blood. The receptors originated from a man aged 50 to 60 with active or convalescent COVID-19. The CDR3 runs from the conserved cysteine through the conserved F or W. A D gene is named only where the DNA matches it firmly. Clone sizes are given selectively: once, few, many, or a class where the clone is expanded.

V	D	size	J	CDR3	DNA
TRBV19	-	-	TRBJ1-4	CASKFSGGTNEKLFF	TGTGCCAGTAAATTTTCGGGGGGCACTAATGAAAAACTGTTTTTT
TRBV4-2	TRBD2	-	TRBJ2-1	CASSQDPSGRGVSYNEQFF	TGTGCCAGCAGCCAAGATCCTAGCGGGAGAGGAGTGTCCTACAATGAGCAGTTCTTC
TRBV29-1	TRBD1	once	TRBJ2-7	CSVGGTGSSEQYF	TGCAGCGTTGGAGGGACAGGGTCCTCCGAGCAGTACTTC
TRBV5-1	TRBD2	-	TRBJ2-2	CASSSELTSGRKELFF	TGCGCCAGCAGCTCGGAACTCACTAGCGGGAGAAAGGAGCTGTTTTTT
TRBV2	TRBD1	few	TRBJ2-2	CASSVLDRVTGELFF	TGTGCCAGCAGTGTCTTGGACAGGGTCACCGGGGAGCTGTTTTTT
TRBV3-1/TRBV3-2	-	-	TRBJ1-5	CASSPDPNQPQHF	TGTGCCAGCAGCCCAGACCCTAATCAGCCCCAGCATTTT
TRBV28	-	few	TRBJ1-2	CASSLRSYGYTF	TGTGCCAGCAGTTTAAGGAGCTATGGCTACACCTTC
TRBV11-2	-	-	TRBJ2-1	CASSLFGRHEQFF	TGTGCCAGCAGCTTATTTGGGCGCCATGAGCAGTTCTTC
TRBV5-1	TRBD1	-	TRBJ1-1	CASSLAAGGFGTEAFF	TGCGCCAGCAGCTTGGCGGCAGGGGGGTTTGGCACTGAAGCTTTCTTT
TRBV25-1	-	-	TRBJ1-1	CASSELGRDEAFF	TGTGCCAGCAGTGAACTCGGGAGGGATGAAGCTTTCTTT
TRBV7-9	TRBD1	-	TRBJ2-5	CASSLGTGGTQYF	TGTGCCAGCAGCTTAGGGACAGGGGGGACCCAGTACTTC
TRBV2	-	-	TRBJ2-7	CASGASTGTYEQYF	TGTGCCAGCGGAGCCTCGACAGGAACCTACGAGCAGTACTTC
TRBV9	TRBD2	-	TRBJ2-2	CASSPPRGTNTGELFF	TGTGCCAGCAGCCCCCCGCGGGGGACGAACACCGGGGAGCTGTTTTTT
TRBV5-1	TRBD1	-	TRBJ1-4	CASSFRQGQSGKLFF	TGCGCCAGCAGCTTTCGACAGGGGCAGTCCGGAAAACTGTTTTTT
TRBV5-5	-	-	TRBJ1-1	CASSFRGEAFF	TGTGCCAGCAGCTTCCGGGGGGAAGCTTTCTTT
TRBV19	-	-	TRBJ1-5	CASTPGSNQPQHF	TGTGCCAGTACCCCGGGTAGCAATCAGCCCCAGCATTTT
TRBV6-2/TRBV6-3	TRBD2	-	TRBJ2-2	CASSSEGTTHTGELFF	TGTGCCAGCAGTTCCGAAGGGACTACCCACACCGGGGAGCTGTTTTTT
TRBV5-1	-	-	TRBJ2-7	CASSFGHSGYEQYF	TGCGCCAGCAGCTTTGGCCATAGCGGCTACGAGCAGTACTTC
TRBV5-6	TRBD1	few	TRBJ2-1	CASSWDRSYNEQFF	TGTGCCAGCAGCTGGGACAGATCCTACAATGAGCAGTTCTTC
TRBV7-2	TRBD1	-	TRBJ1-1	CASSWDRDTEAFF	TGTGCCAGCAGCTGGGACAGGGACACTGAAGCTTTCTTT
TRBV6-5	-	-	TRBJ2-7	CASTNGLYEQYF	TGTGCCAGCACCAATGGACTTTACGAGCAGTACTTC
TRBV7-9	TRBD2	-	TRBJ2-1	CASSLRALAGGIAEQFF	TGTGCCAGCAGCTTACGGGCACTAGCGGGAGGGATCGCTGAGCAGTTCTTC
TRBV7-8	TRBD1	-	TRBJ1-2	CASSLRTGLYGYTF	TGTGCCAGCAGCTTAAGGACAGGCTTATATGGCTACACCTTC
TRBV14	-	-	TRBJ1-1	CASREFMNTEAFF	TGTGCCAGTCGAGAATTCATGAACACTGAAGCTTTCTTT
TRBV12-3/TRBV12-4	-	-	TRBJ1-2	CASSLQAGGGYTF	TGTGCCAGCAGTTTACAGGCTGGAGGTGGCTACACCTTC
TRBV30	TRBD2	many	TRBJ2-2	CAWRRGLANTGELFF	TGTGCCTGGAGACGGGGACTAGCCAACACCGGGGAGCTGTTTTTT
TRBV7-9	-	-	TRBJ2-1	CASSLDQGGPNEQFF	TGTGCCAGCAGCTTAGACCAGGGGGGTCCTAATGAGCAGTTCTTC
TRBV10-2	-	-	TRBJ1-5	CASRGGEPNQPQHF	TGCGCCAGCAGGGGGGGGGAACCCAATCAGCCCCAGCATTTT
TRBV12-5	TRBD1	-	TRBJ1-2	CASGLVGGDRRMYGYTF	TGTGCTAGTGGTTTGGTAGGGGGGGACAGGAGGATGTATGGCTACACCTTC
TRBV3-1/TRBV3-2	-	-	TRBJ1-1	CASSPKGGNGEAFF	TGTGCCAGCAGCCCAAAAGGGGGTAACGGCGAAGCTTTCTTT
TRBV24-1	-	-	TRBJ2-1	CATSDPLRGRNEQFF	TGTGCCACCAGTGATCCCTTGAGAGGGCGGAATGAGCAGTTCTTC
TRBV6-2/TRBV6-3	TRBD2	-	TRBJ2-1	CASSYEVGASGREGNEQFF	TGTGCCAGCAGTTACGAAGTCGGTGCTAGCGGGAGGGAGGGGAATGAGCAGTTCTTC
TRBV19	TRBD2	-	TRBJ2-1	CASSQRGYNEQFF	TGTGCCAGTAGCCAGCGGGGCTACAATGAGCAGTTCTTC
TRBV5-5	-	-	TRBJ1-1	CASSLVRGEAFF	TGTGCCAGCAGCTTGGTAAGGGGTGAAGCTTTCTTT
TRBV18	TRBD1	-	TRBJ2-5	CASSLRTGQETQYF	TGTGCCAGCTCACTACGGACAGGGCAAGAGACCCAGTACTTC
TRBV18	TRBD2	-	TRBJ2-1	CASSPGPSGRVNEQFF	TGTGCCAGCTCACCCGGACCTAGCGGGAGAGTTAATGAGCAGTTCTTC
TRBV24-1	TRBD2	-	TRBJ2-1	CATSGSRTSGHNEQFF	TGTGCCACCAGTGGCTCAAGGACTAGCGGCCACAATGAGCAGTTCTTC
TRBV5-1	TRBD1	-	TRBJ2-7	CASSLGTGPDEQYF	TGCGCCAGCAGCTTGGGGACAGGGCCCGACGAGCAGTACTTC
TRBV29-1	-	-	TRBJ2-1	CSVDDRRGGEQFF	TGCAGCGTTGATGATCGTCGGGGTGGGGAGCAGTTCTTC
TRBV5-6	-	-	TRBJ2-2	CASSFQGFTGELFF	TGTGCCAGCAGCTTTCAGGGTTTCACCGGGGAGCTGTTTTTT
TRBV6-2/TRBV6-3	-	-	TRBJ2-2	CASSSSSSGELFF	TGTGCCAGCAGTTCGTCTAGCTCCGGGGAGCTGTTTTTT
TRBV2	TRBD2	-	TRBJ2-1	CASSQGRRGSAYNEQFF	TGTGCCAGCAGTCAAGGTCGGCGCGGGAGCGCCTACAATGAGCAGTTCTTC
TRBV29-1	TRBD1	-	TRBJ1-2	CSVARQGSYGYTF	TGCAGCGTCGCACGACAGGGGAGCTATGGCTACACCTTC
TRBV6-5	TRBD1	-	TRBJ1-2	CASSGTEYGYTF	TGTGCCAGCTCCGGGACAGAATATGGCTACACCTTC
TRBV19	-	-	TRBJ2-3	CASSIAARTADTQYF	TGTGCCAGTAGTATAGCCGCCCGGACAGCAGATACGCAGTATTTT